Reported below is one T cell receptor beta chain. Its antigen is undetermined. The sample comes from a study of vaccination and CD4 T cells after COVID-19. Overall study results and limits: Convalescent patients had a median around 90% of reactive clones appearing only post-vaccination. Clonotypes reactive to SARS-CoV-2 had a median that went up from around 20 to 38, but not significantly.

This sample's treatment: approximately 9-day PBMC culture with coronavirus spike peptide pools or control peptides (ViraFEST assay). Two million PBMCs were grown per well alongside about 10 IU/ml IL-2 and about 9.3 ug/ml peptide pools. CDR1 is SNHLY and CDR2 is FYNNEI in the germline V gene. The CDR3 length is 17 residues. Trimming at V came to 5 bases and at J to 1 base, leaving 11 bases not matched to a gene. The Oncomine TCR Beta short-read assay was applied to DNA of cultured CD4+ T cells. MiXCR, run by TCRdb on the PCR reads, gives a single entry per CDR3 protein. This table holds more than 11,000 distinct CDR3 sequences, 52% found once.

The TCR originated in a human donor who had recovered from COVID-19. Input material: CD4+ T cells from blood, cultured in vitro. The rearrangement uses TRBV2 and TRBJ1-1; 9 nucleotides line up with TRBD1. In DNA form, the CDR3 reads TGTGCCAGCAGTTCGGGACAGGGTATTACAGGGAACACTGAAGCTTTCTTT. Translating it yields CASSSGQGITGNTEAFF.